These 23 T cell receptor beta chains share one sample of origin, sequenced in a study of glioma-infiltrating T cells. Amplification of TCR alpha and beta CDR3 regions from RNA used iRepertoire nested multiplex PCR. TCRdb processed the multiplex PCR reads anew with MiXCR; each CDR3 protein has one entry. Of more than 350,000 distinct CDR3 sequences listed, around 38% were seen once; the top ten hold about 12%. Sequencing was done on a sample of glioma tissue, nonneoplastic brain tissue, or PBMCs (not recorded which). These TCRs come from a human donor with low-grade glioma or glioblastoma, undergoing nonglioma brain surgery, or in good health (not recorded which).

This clonotype was detected ten times or more. V gene TRBV28 combines with J gene TRBJ1-1, with 9 nucleotides matching TRBD1. Trimming at V came to 2 bases and at J to 4 bases, leaving 5 bases not matched to a gene. The CDR3 is 15 residues long. Germline CDR1 and CDR2: MDHEN and SYDVKM. CDR3 in amino acids: CASSLNRGRRTEAFF. The CDR3 DNA is TGTGCCAGCAGTTTAAACAGGGGGCGTCGCACTGAAGCTTTCTTT. The entire variable domain, with the rest obtained from reference TRBV28 and TRBJ1-1, is as follows: DVKVTQSSRYLVKRTGEKVFLECVQDMDHENMFWYRQDPGLGLRLIYFSYDVKMKEKGDIPEGYSVSREKKERFSLILESASTNQTSMYLCASSLNRGRRTEAFFGQGTRLTVV.

This clonotype occurred a few times. This CDR3 reads CAISNREGGGTDTQYF. As DNA, the CDR3 is TGTGCCATCAGTAACAGGGAGGGGGGCGGCACAGATACGCAGTATTTT. This chain connects TRBV10-3 to TRBJ2-3, with D possibly being TRBD2 (7 bases). Germline V gives CDR1 ENHRY, CDR2 SYGVKD. This CDR3 spans 16 amino acids. With 5 bases removed from V and 1 base from J, the gap between germline ends came to 16 bases.

This clonotype was seen a handful of times. The V call is TRBV6-1, the J call TRBJ2-7; D ambiguous. The CDR3 contains 13 residues. From germline, CDR1 is MNHNS and CDR2 SASEGT. The V gene lost 8 bases and the J gene lost 2 bases, with 13 bases spanning the gap. Here the CDR3 reads CASLSRQPYEQYF. As DNA, the CDR3 is TGTGCCAGCCTTTCCAGACAACCCTACGAGCAGTACTTC.

This clonotype came up many times. The chain recombines TRBV4-2 with TRBJ1-1; a possible D gene is TRBD1 (5 bases). This CDR3 comprises 15 residues. V was pared by 1 base and J by 4 bases, with 13 bases between. The germline V gene has CDR1 LGHNA and CDR2 YNFKEQ. In nucleotides, the CDR3 is TGTGCCAGCAGCCAAGCGCACGTCAGGGTCACTGAAGCTTTCTTT. Its translation is CASSQAHVRVTEAFF.

Details on this clonotype: A read error may account for a junction end that differs from germline. The V gene is TRBV20-1, the J gene TRBJ2-1; TRBD1 aligns across 7 bases. The CDR3 covers 14 residues. CDR1 is DFQATT and CDR2 is SNEGSKA in the germline V gene (reference sequence). CDR3 amino acids: CSASVRQGYNEQLF. For the CDR3, the DNA is TGCAGTGCTAGTGTGAGACAGGGCTACAATGAGCAGTTATTC.

A remark on this clonotype: No DNA is shown, since the ends of the CDR3 on it are uncertain; the CDR3 is the one TCRdb lists. The chain employs TRBV3-1 and TRBJ2-6; TRBD1 reflects the table's D call only, with no check against the DNA. Germline V CDR1 and CDR2: LGHDT, YNNKEL (reference sequence). The CDR3 region is 17 residues in length, termini included. This chain's CDR3 is CASSHVGTGAGANVMTF.

This chain links TRBV12-3 or TRBV12-4 with TRBJ2-5; D is unresolved. This CDR3 spans 13 amino acids. The V and J ends lost 5 bases and 0 bases respectively, with 7 bases between them. The CDR3 spells CASSKLYQETQYF. The DNA of the CDR3 is TGTGCCAGCAGTAAGTTGTACCAAGAGACCCAGTACTTC.

The DNA of the CDR3 is TGCAGTGCTCTTTCTACGGACAGGGGTACCTACGAGCAGTACTTC. As protein: CSALSTDRGTYEQYF. This chain joins TRBV20-1 and TRBJ2-7, with 9 bases fitting TRBD1. V shed 5 bases, J shed 2 bases, and the junction held 10 bases outside the gene matches. The V gene's germline CDR1 is DFQATT and CDR2 SNEGSKA (reference sequence). The CDR3 totals 15 residues.

The chain couples TRBV3-1 to TRBJ1-2, with D possibly TRBD1 on 6 matching bases. The length of the CDR3 is 15 residues. Germline V gene sequence: CDR1 LGHDT, CDR2 YNNKEL (reference sequence). V was shortened by 1 base and J by 2 bases, with 11 bases between the two germline ends. The CDR3 region has the DNA TGTGCCAGCAGCCAAGCGGGACATGGGAACTATGGCTACACCTTC. This codes for CASSQAGHGNYGYTF.

V gene TRBV27 combines with J gene TRBJ2-2; 9 bases are shared with TRBD2. CDR1 and CDR2 (germline): MNHEY, SMNVEV (reference sequence). J lost 6 bases, V lost 5 bases, and 4 bases had no gene match. CDR3 length: 14 amino acids. This chain's CDR3 is CASSQGLASGELFF. CDR3 DNA sequence: TGTGCCAGCAGTCAGGGACTAGCCTCCGGGGAGCTGTTTTTT.

Details on this clonotype: A read error is likely, as this CDR3 ends without the conserved phenylalanine or tryptophan. V usage is TRBV6-5 and J usage is TRBJ2-2, with D perhaps matching TRBD1 (5 bases). CDR3 size: 16 residues. CDR1 and CDR2 (germline): MNHEY, SVGAGI. CDR3 sequence: CATNQGRLTNTVELFL. The CDR3 bases are TGTGCCACCAACCAGGGCAGACTTACGAACACCGTGGAGCTGTTTCTT.

This sequence joins TRBV20-1 and TRBJ2-1, with a tentative D call TRBD2 (5 bases). This CDR3 spans 15 amino acids. CDR1 is DFQATT and CDR2 is SNEGSKA in the germline V gene (reference sequence). V was clipped by 5 bases and J by 0 bases, with 14 bases between them. This chain's CDR3 is CSAAYWESSYNEQFF. The CDR3 nucleotides read TGCAGTGCTGCGTACTGGGAGAGCTCCTACAATGAGCAGTTCTTC.

This clonotype was counted many times. The germline gene is not matched at one end of the junction; a read error may be the cause. The chain combines TRBV5-1 with TRBJ1-1, with unresolved D. The CDR3 spans 13 residues. The V gene's germline CDR1 is SGHRS and CDR2 YFSETQ. The DNA of the CDR3 is TGTGCCAGCAGCTTAGATCCGAACACTGAAGCTTTCTTT. Protein sequence: CASSLDPNTEAFF.

V gene TRBV20-1 combines with J gene TRBJ2-7; D remains ambiguous. V shed 1 base and J shed 1 base, with 11 bases lying between them. CDR3 size: 14 residues. CDR1 is DFQATT, CDR2 SNEGSKA, per germline (reference sequence). The CDR3 loop is CSARVVSLSYEQYF. The DNA for the CDR3 is TGCAGTGCTAGAGTGGTCAGCCTATCCTACGAGCAGTACTTC.

The J gene is TRBJ2-1, the V gene TRBV29-1; 7 nucleotides agree with TRBD1. V was pared by 4 bases and J by 9 bases, with 9 bases of the junction left unmatched. CDR1 is SQVTM, CDR2 ANQGSEA, per germline. This CDR3 is 13 amino acids long. CDR3 in amino acids: CSVVDRERIEQFF. In nucleotides, the CDR3 is TGCAGCGTTGTCGACAGGGAACGAATTGAGCAGTTCTTC.

This clonotype came up many times. The chain has TRBV27 and TRBJ2-5, with D possibly matching TRBD1 (5 bases). The CDR3 covers 13 residues. Per the germline V gene, CDR1 is MNHEY and CDR2 is SMNVEV (reference sequence). V lost 1 base and J lost 4, with 7 bases in between. CDR3 sequence: CASSLYGAETQYF. In DNA, the CDR3 is TGTGCCAGCAGTTTATATGGGGCAGAGACCCAGTACTTC.

Remarks on this clonotype: This could be a read error, since a much larger clone is one nucleotide away. Because the CDR3 is missing its conserved closing phenylalanine or tryptophan, this is likely a read error. The CDR3 sequence: CSASFDSYMNTEAFL. CDR3 sequence (DNA): TGCAGTGCTAGTTTCGACAGTTACATGAACACTGAAGCTTTCCTT. The chain is built from TRBV20-1 and TRBJ1-1; possibly TRBD1 for D (5 bases). Germline V gives CDR1 DFQATT, CDR2 SNEGSKA (reference sequence). This CDR3 spans 15 amino acids. The V gene lost 3 bases and the J gene lost 0 bases, with 14 bases spanning the gap.

V usage is TRBV12-3 or TRBV12-4 and J usage is TRBJ2-7; D is uncertain. V lost 2 bases, J lost 1 base, and 9 bases lay in between. The CDR3 is 14 residues long. Written as DNA, the CDR3 is TGTGCCAGCAGTTTATCTCTAGATTCCTACGAGCAGTACTTC. It yields the protein CASSLSLDSYEQYF.

The CDR3 nucleotides are TGTGCCAGCAGTTGGATGAACACCGGGGAGCTGTTTTTT. It specifies CASSWMNTGELFF. This chain uses TRBV12-3 or TRBV12-4 with TRBJ2-2; D gene uncertain. CDR3 length: 13 residues. V was clipped by 4 bases and J by 1 base, with 4 bases between them.

The chain joins TRBV4-2 to TRBJ2-7; D ambiguous. CDR3 length equals 15 residues. Per germline, CDR1 LGHNA and CDR2 YNFKEQ. V lost 4 bases to trimming and J lost 7 bases, with 20 bases between them. CDR3 nucleotides: TGTGCCAGCAGCCCTCAACACGCGGTCATAGGGGAGCAGTACTTC. Protein product: CASSPQHAVIGEQYF.

This clonotype was recorded many times. The rearrangement links TRBV15 to TRBJ2-7; 11 positions match TRBD2. The ends lost 2 bases at V and 2 bases at J; junction bases unmatched: 2. The CDR3 sequence is 15 residues long. Germline assignment: CDR1 LNHNV and CDR2 YYDKDF (reference sequence). The CDR3 sequence is CATSRLGLAAYEQYF. The CDR3 DNA reads TGTGCCACCAGCAGACTGGGACTAGCGGCCTACGAGCAGTACTTC.

For this clonotype: A much larger clone sits a single nucleotide away, making a read error possible. The chain has TRBV20-1 and TRBJ2-7; TRBD2 matches 8 bases. The CDR3 extends over 15 amino acids. The junction had 13 bases not matched to a gene; V was cut back by 4 bases and J by 5 bases. CDR1 DFQATT and CDR2 SNEGSKA come from the germline V gene (reference sequence). The CDR3 DNA reads as TGCAGTGCTAACCTGGGGGGACTAGTGATTGACGAGCAGTACTTC. This translates into CSANLGGLVIDEQYF.

About this clonotype itself: A read error is possible here, since a much larger clone lies one base away. The J gene is TRBJ2-1, the V gene TRBV20-1; 10 nucleotides match TRBD2. The CDR3 has 14 residues. The ends lost 7 bases at V and 8 bases at J; junction bases unmatched: 11. Germline-derived CDR1 and CDR2 are DFQATT and SNEGSKA (reference sequence). CDR3 nucleotides: TGCAGTGTTGCTAGCGGGAGCACCGGGGATGAGCAGTTCTTC. It translates to CSVASGSTGDEQFF.